This T cell receptor (beta chain) was profiled in a study of shared clonotypes between healthy human individuals. Researchers ran the assay at a deep level. Only in-frame clones appear in the TCRdb table, and some are missing; sequencing was by immunoSEQ multiplex PCR. The profile covers around 560,000 clones, with 95% appearing a single time and over 0.1% taken by the ten largest. The V gene end was trimmed by 7 bases and the J gene end by 2 bases; junction bases not matched to a gene: 4. Germline assignment: CDR1 LNHDA and CDR2 SQIVND (reference sequence). This CDR3 is 14 amino acids long. CD45RO-negative CD8 cells positively selected for CCR7 made up the naive population, which excluded terminally differentiated effector memory CD45RA+ cells.

The TCR sequence derives from a woman aged 25 to 39 in good health. This rearrangement joins TRBV19 to TRBJ1-5; TRBD1 matches at 8 bases. Source material: naive CD8+ T cells sorted from blood. CDR3 region: CASKKGQGNQPQHF. The CDR3 DNA follows: TGTGCCAGTAAAAAGGGACAGGGCAATCAGCCCCAGCATTTT.